These 30 T cell receptor beta chains share one sample of origin, sequenced in a study of blood T cell repertoires in COVID-19. Sequenced by immunoSEQ multiplex PCR; TCRdb stores in-frame clones only, minus some. Of about 400,000 clones listed, nearly 90% were seen once; the top ten hold 1.5% to 2%. Material: PBMCs or T cells enriched from blood (not recorded which). All receptors derive from a woman in her 30s who had recovered from COVID-19.

This clone came up a few times. The chain links TRBV3-1 (or the pseudogene TRBV3-2) to TRBJ1-2; D remains ambiguous. The CDR3 has 16 amino acids. The germline V and J ends were trimmed by 0 bases and 0 bases, with 11 bases remaining between them. The V gene's germline CDR1 is LGHDT and CDR2 YNNKEL (reference sequence). For the CDR3, the DNA is TGTGCCAGCAGCCAAGATCTGGGGAGCGCTAACTATGGCTACACCTTC. Its translation: CASSQDLGSANYGYTF.

V usage is TRBV7-9 and J usage is TRBJ1-2; perhaps TRBD1 as D (6 bases). This CDR3 comprises 16 residues. Trimming took off 2 bases at V and 6 bases at J, with 19 bases between the two ends. The V gene's germline CDR1 is SEHNR and CDR2 FQNEAQ (reference sequence). The CDR3 DNA sequence: TGTGCCAGCAGCTTACTTAGCTCCAGGGGACGGGATGGCTACACCTTC. It encodes CASSLLSSRGRDGYTF.

The rearrangement links TRBV9 to TRBJ1-6; the match to TRBD1 covers 8 bases. V gave up 0 bases and J gave up 9 bases; unmatched junction bases: 5. Germline lookup yields CDR1 SGDLS and CDR2 YYNGEE. This CDR3 region has 15 residues. The CDR3 loop reads CASSVGGTGGSPLHF. The CDR3, as DNA: TGTGCCAGCAGCGTAGGGGGGACAGGAGGTTCACCCCTCCACTTT.

This chain links TRBV7-2 with TRBJ1-3; D gene ambiguous. CDR3 length: 16 amino acids. V was shortened by 5 bases and J by 0 bases, with 14 bases between the two germline ends. Looked up from germline, CDR1 is SGHTA and CDR2 is FQGNSA. CDR3 region: CASSPHARSSGNTIYF. Written as DNA, the CDR3 is TGTGCCAGCAGCCCCCATGCGAGAAGCTCTGGAAACACCATATATTTT.

This clone has only a few counts. V and J are TRBV4-2 and TRBJ2-1, with D maybe TRBD1 (6 bases). Germline V lookup: CDR1 LGHNA, CDR2 YNFKEQ. This CDR3 has 13 amino acids. V was shortened by 0 bases and J by 10 bases, with 10 bases between the two germline ends. Here the CDR3 DNA reads TGTGCCAGCAGCCAAGAATGGGGGCGGGAGCAGTTCTTC. It codes for CASSQEWGREQFF.

The chain joins TRBV7-9 to TRBJ2-1, with D maybe TRBD2 (5 bases). CDR1 SEHNR and CDR2 FQNEAQ come from the germline V gene (reference sequence). This CDR3 has 17 residues. The V end lost 3 bases, the J end lost 2 bases, and 17 bases lay between the germline ends. CDR3 protein: CASSFFLQGLAYNEQFF. The DNA for the CDR3 is TGTGCCAGCAGCTTCTTTCTTCAAGGACTCGCCTACAATGAGCAGTTCTTC.

The rearrangement uses TRBV7-3 and TRBJ2-1; 8 positions agree with TRBD2. The CDR3 runs to 15 residues. Germline loops: CDR1 SGHTA, CDR2 FQGTGA. J gave up 0 bases and V 5 bases, and 3 bases lay outside the gene matches. CDR3 DNA sequence: TGTGCCAGCAGCCCGGGGGGGGCCTCCTACAATGAGCAGTTCTTC. Encoded protein: CASSPGGASYNEQFF.

The chain joins TRBV24-1 to TRBJ2-1; 11 bases line up with TRBD2. The CDR3 loop spans 16 amino acids. J gave up 8 bases and V 3 bases, and 8 bases lay outside the gene matches. The germline V gene encodes CDR1 KGHDR and CDR2 SFDVKD. CDR3 coding DNA: TGTGCCACCAGTGATACAACTAGCGGGAGCGACGATGAGCAGTTCTTC. This encodes CATSDTTSGSDDEQFF.

The count of this clone is one. The chain joins TRBV5-1 to TRBJ1-4, with a possible D match to TRBD1 (6 bases). CDR1 and CDR2 from the germline V gene are SGHRS and YFSETQ. This CDR3 contains 14 residues. Trimming left V 4 bases short and J 7 bases short, with 14 bases between. Here the CDR3 DNA reads TGCGCCAGCAGCGCTGGGACACTATCTGAAAAACTGTTTTTT. Residues: CASSAGTLSEKLFF.

The rearrangement joins TRBV4-1 to TRBJ2-1, with 8 bases lining up with TRBD2. Germline-derived CDR1 and CDR2 are MGHRA and YSYEKL. Losses at the gene ends were 1 base for V and 3 bases for J; bases not matched to a gene: 2. The CDR3 runs 15 residues. CDR3 sequence reads: CASSQVAGLYNEQFF. DNA of the CDR3: TGCGCCAGCAGCCAAGTAGCGGGGCTCTACAATGAGCAGTTCTTC.

The chain uses TRBV19 and TRBJ1-4; D ambiguous. Germline values: CDR1 LNHDA, CDR2 SQIVND (reference sequence). V shed 5 bases and J shed 0 bases, with 10 bases lying between them. This CDR3 region has 15 residues. In DNA form, the CDR3 reads TGTGCCAGTAGTCCCGCAGTCGCAACTAATGAAAAACTGTTTTTT. Translated, it gives CASSPAVATNEKLFF.

The rearrangement links TRBV2 to TRBJ2-3; 10 bases match TRBD1. V shed 6 bases and J 3 bases; nucleotides not matched to a gene: 9. This CDR3 spans 16 amino acids. Germline values: CDR1 SNHLY, CDR2 FYNNEI. CDR3 sequence reads: CASRVRDRGLTDTQYF. DNA of the CDR3: TGTGCCAGCAGAGTCCGGGACAGGGGTCTGACAGATACGCAGTATTTT.

This clone was counted once. The V gene is TRBV5-6, the J gene TRBJ2-7; no firm D call. Between the trimmed V and J ends, which lost 4 bases and 5 bases, there was a span of 10 bases. The CDR3 runs 12 residues. CDR1 SGHDT and CDR2 YYEEEE come from the germline V gene. The DNA for the CDR3 is TGTGCCAGCAGCCAGTCTAGGAACGAGCAGTACTTC. Protein sequence: CASSQSRNEQYF.

This sequence joins TRBV19 and TRBJ1-5, with TRBD1 matching 7 bases. The length of the CDR3 is 16 residues. Trimming cost V 3 bases and J 0 bases; bases outside gene matches: 5. Germline CDR1 is LNHDA and CDR2 is SQIVND (reference sequence). CDR3 protein: CASSMDRLNSNQPQHF. As DNA, the CDR3 is TGTGCCAGTAGTATGGACAGGCTGAATAGCAATCAGCCCCAGCATTTT.

CDR3 region: CASSVSTSIQPQHF. CDR3 sequence (DNA): TGTGCCAGTAGCGTCTCAACTTCAATACAGCCCCAGCATTTT. V is TRBV19 and J is TRBJ1-5, with D unresolved. Trimming took off 6 bases at V and 7 bases at J, with 16 bases between the two ends. Germline lookup yields CDR1 LNHDA and CDR2 SQIVND (reference sequence). This CDR3 region has 14 residues.

The chain combines TRBV7-2 with TRBJ2-2; 9 positions agree with TRBD2. Germline V gene data show CDR1 as SGHTA and CDR2 as FQGNSA. The CDR3 length is 15 residues. V lost 5 bases and J lost 4; bases outside the gene matches: 5. The CDR3 loop reads CASSGASGTTGELFF. The CDR3, as DNA: TGTGCCAGCAGCGGGGCTAGCGGGACCACCGGGGAGCTGTTTTTT.

This clone was observed a single time. The chain recombines TRBV5-4 with TRBJ1-3; the D is unclear. Trimming stripped 6 bases from V and 2 bases from J, with 9 bases between. This CDR3 has 13 amino acids. CDR1 is SGHNT, CDR2 YYREEE, per germline (reference sequence). The CDR3 sequence is CASTPYPGNTIYF. In DNA form, the CDR3 reads TGTGCCAGCACCCCCTACCCTGGAAACACCATATATTTT.

This clone was counted many times. The chain uses TRBV3-1 (or the pseudogene TRBV3-2) and TRBJ1-5, with D perhaps TRBD1 (5 bases). Germline-derived CDR1 and CDR2 are LGHDT and YNNKEL (reference sequence). The CDR3 loop spans 15 amino acids. V was trimmed by 1 base and J by 0 bases, leaving 7 bases between them. CDR3 in amino acids: CASSQGGDSNQPQHF. CDR3 nucleotides: TGTGCCAGCAGCCAAGGGGGGGATAGCAATCAGCCCCAGCATTTT.

V gene TRBV19 combines with J gene TRBJ1-2, with TRBD1 as a possible D gene (5 bases). Germline loops: CDR1 LNHDA, CDR2 SQIVND (reference sequence). This CDR3 has 19 amino acids. V was clipped by 1 base and J by 4 bases, with 25 bases between them. CDR3 nucleotide sequence: TGTGCCAGTAGTATAGGACTGCGGACAAGACCCTTCGGTCTCTATGGCTACACCTTC. It encodes CASSIGLRTRPFGLYGYTF.

The chain couples TRBV2 to TRBJ2-1, with a tentative D call TRBD1 (6 bases). V dropped 10 bases and J dropped 8 bases, with 15 bases sitting between them. Germline CDR1 is SNHLY and CDR2 is FYNNEI. This CDR3 has 12 amino acids. The CDR3: CAIRQVTDEQFF. DNA for the CDR3: TGTGCCATAAGACAGGTTACCGATGAGCAGTTCTTC. Based on the CDR3 plus reference TRBV2 and TRBJ2-1, the full variable domain is EPEVTQTPSHQVTQMGQEVILRCVPISNHLYFYWYRQILGQKVEFLVSFYNNEISEKSEIFDDQFSVERPDGSNFTLKIRSTKLEDSAMYFCAIRQVTDEQFFGPGTRLTVL.

This chain links TRBV10-3 with TRBJ1-5; 7 bases line up with TRBD1. The germline CDR1 and CDR2 sequences are ENHRY and SYGVKD. The CDR3 totals 15 residues. V dropped 3 bases and J dropped 6; count of bases not matched to a gene: 8. The CDR3 DNA reads TGTGCCATCAGTGATGACCGACAGGGTATTCAGCCCCAGCATTTT. Protein: CAISDDRQGIQPQHF.

The rearrangement uses TRBV30 and TRBJ2-3, with a possible D match to TRBD2 (5 bases). The CDR3 consists of 16 residues. Germline CDR1 is GTSNPN and CDR2 is SVGIG (reference sequence). Trimming removed 2 bases from V and 6 bases from J, with 21 bases in between. The CDR3 DNA reads as TGTGCCTGGAGTTTGTGGGCCCACGGGAATGCGGATACGCAGTATTTT. It specifies CAWSLWAHGNADTQYF.

This chain uses TRBV7-3 with TRBJ2-7; 7 bases are shared with TRBD2. J gave up 7 bases and V 4 bases, and 4 bases lay outside the gene matches. The CDR3 spans 12 residues. CDR1 and CDR2 (germline): SGHTA, FQGTGA. The CDR3 here is CASSSGGQEQYF. For the CDR3, the DNA is TGTGCCAGCAGCTCGGGAGGTCAAGAGCAGTACTTC.

The chain combines TRBV7-9 with TRBJ1-1; TRBD1 matches 7 bases. CDR1 SEHNR and CDR2 FQNEAQ come from the germline V gene (reference sequence). The CDR3 extends over 15 amino acids. V shed 5 bases, J shed 6 bases, and the junction held 12 bases outside the gene matches. The CDR3 loop reads CASSRLTDREPEAFF. In nucleotides, the CDR3 is TGTGCCAGCAGCCGACTAACCGACAGGGAACCTGAAGCTTTCTTT. Full variable domain (missing parts from reference TRBV7-9 and TRBJ1-1): DTGVSQNPRHKITKRGQNVTFRCDPISEHNRLYWYRQTLGQGPEFLTYFQNEAQLEKSRLLSDRFSAERPKGSFSTLEIQRTEQGDSAMYLCASSRLTDREPEAFFGQGTRLTVV.

This chain uses TRBV5-8 with TRBJ2-7; a weak D match, TRBD2 (6 bases). V lost 5 bases and J lost 2, with 17 bases in between. CDR1 SGHTS and CDR2 YDEGEE come from the germline V gene. The CDR3 totals 15 residues. The CDR3 DNA reads as TGTGCCAGCAGATCAGAACGGGGACTCACCTACGAGCAGTACTTC. Amino acids: CASRSERGLTYEQYF.

V and J are TRBV30 and TRBJ2-7, with 9 bases aligning to TRBD1. V dropped 4 bases and J dropped 2; count of bases not matched to a gene: 6. This CDR3 contains 14 residues. Germline values: CDR1 GTSNPN, CDR2 SVGIG (reference sequence). As DNA, the CDR3 is TGTGCCTGGACCGGTGGGGACAGGGCCTACGAGCAGTACTTC. Protein product: CAWTGGDRAYEQYF.

The chain has TRBV7-6 and TRBJ1-4, with D unresolved. V lost 5 bases and J lost 5, with 15 bases in between. Germline loops: CDR1 SGHVS, CDR2 FNYEAQ. The CDR3 contains 15 residues. The CDR3 here is CASSPRHLTNEKLFF. DNA of the CDR3: TGTGCCAGCAGCCCGCGACATCTCACCAATGAAAAACTGTTTTTT.

This chain connects TRBV6-5 to TRBJ2-4; D call uncertain. Between the trimmed V and J ends, which lost 0 bases and 9 bases, there was a span of 12 bases. The CDR3 totals 14 residues. Germline V gives CDR1 MNHEY, CDR2 SVGAGI. The CDR3 DNA reads as TGTGCCAGCAGTTACTCGACTGGCGCAATCATTCAGTACTTC. Translation gives CASSYSTGAIIQYF.

This rearrangement joins TRBV4-1 to TRBJ1-4; D is possibly TRBD1 (5 bases). This CDR3 region has 14 residues. Germline V gene data show CDR1 as MGHRA and CDR2 as YSYEKL. V shed 5 bases and J shed 7 bases, with 14 bases lying between them. CDR3 bases: TGCGCCAGCAGCATTACAGGAGTTACTGAAAAACTGTTTTTT. Translating it yields CASSITGVTEKLFF.

The chain uses TRBV9 and TRBJ1-6; no clear D. Looked up from germline, CDR1 is SGDLS and CDR2 is YYNGEE. V gave up 4 bases and J gave up 8 bases, with 13 bases separating them. CDR3 length: 14 amino acids. The CDR3, as DNA: TGTGCCAGCAGCCTAAGACTTAAGGATTCACCCCTCCACTTT. It translates to CASSLRLKDSPLHF. The full variable domain, with the rest looked up from reference TRBV9 and TRBJ1-6, is DSGVTQTPKHLITATGQRVTLRCSPRSGDLSVYWYQQSLDQGLQFLIQYYNGEERAKGNILERFSAQQFPDLHSELNLSSLELGDSALYFCASSLRLKDSPLHFGNGTRLTVT.